The clone carrying this T cell receptor beta chain was observed a few times. What it recognizes is unknown. This record comes from a study of cytomegalovirus exposure and HLA in healthy donors. At the level of the study: For the approximately 400 genotyped donors, 65% to 90% fell within the Caucasian-associated ancestry cluster. General study points: Investigators reported under 200 TCR beta chains as tied to cytomegalovirus. Later work associated roughly 15,000 TCR beta sequences with HLA alleles at 0.05 false discovery rate.

The study ran its PCR with 60 Vbeta and 13 Jbeta primers. Using immunoSEQ multiplex PCR, the repertoire was profiled, and TCRdb retains in-frame clones only, with some absent. The repertoire includes approximately 80,000 clones, over 65% of them detected once, and about 15% sits in the top ten. Sequencing was performed on PBMCs. The clonotype originates from a woman aged 40-49 years in good health and CMV-seropositive.

The CDR3 loop reads CSVTRIIGLAGVPKTQYF. Here the CDR3 DNA reads TGCAGCGTCACACGGATCATAGGACTAGCGGGCGTGCCAAAGACCCAGTACTTC. This chain links TRBV29-1 with TRBJ2-5; 11 positions match TRBD2. With 6 bases clipped from V and 6 bases from J, the junction kept 21 bases outside the gene matches. CDR3 length: 18 amino acids. CDR1 and CDR2 from the germline V gene are SQVTM and ANQGSEA.